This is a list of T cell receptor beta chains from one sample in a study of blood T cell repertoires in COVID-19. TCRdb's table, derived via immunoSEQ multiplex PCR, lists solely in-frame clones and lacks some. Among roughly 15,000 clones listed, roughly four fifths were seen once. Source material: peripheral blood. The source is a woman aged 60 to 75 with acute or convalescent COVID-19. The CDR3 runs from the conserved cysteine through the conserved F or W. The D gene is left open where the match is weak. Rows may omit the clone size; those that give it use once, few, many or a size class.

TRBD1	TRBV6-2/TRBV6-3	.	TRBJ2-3	TGTGCCAGCAGTTCCGCCCCCGGGACAGGGGTATCCCGGGTGCAGTATTTT	CASSSAPGTGVSRVQYF
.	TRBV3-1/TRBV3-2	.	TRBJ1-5	TGTGCCATACAGGGCGGGCAGGGGCCAACTCGCAATCAGCCCCAGCATTTT	CAIQGGQGPTRNQPQHF
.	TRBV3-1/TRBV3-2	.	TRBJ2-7	TGTGCCAGCAGCCAAGCCTTGGGCAGGGCGATCCACGAGCAGTACTTC	CASSQALGRAIHEQYF
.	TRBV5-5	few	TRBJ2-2	TGTGCCAGCAGTTCTGACTGGGAGATGGCCGGGGAGCTGTTTTTT	CASSSDWEMAGELFF
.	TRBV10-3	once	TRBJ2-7	TGTGCCATCAAGAACAGGGGGGGCTCCTACGAGCAGTACTTC	CAIKNRGGSYEQYF
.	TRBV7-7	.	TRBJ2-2	TGTGCCAGCAGCCCCGGTGGGGAGGAGCGAAGGTCCGGGGAGCTGTTTTTT	CASSPGGEERRSGELFF
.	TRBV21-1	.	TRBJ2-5	TGTGCCAGCAGCAAATTGGCTAGCGGGAACCAAGAGACCCAGTACTTC	CASSKLASGNQETQYF
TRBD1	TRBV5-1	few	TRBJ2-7	TGCGCCAGCACCCCGGGGGGGACAGGGGGCTTCTACGAGCAGTACTTC	CASTPGGTGGFYEQYF
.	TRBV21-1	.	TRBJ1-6	TGTGCCAGCAGCAGGAAGGGGGAGGGTTCACCCCTCCACTTT	CASSRKGEGSPLHF
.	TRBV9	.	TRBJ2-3	TGTGCCAGCAGCGATATGGATACGCAGTATTTT	CASSDMDTQYF
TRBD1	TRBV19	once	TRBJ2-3	TGTGCCAGTAGTTATGGGACAGGGGGCGGGACAGATACGCAGTATTTT	CASSYGTGGGTDTQYF
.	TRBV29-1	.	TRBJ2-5	TGCAGCGTTGAGGGCAGGGTCTCAGAGACCCAGTACTTC	CSVEGRVSETQYF
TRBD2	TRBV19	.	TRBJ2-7	TGTGCCAGTAGTAAATTCCGCGGGACTAGCGGGAGTATGAACGAGCAGTACTTC	CASSKFRGTSGSMNEQYF
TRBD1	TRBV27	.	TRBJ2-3	TGTGCCAGCGGCCCGGGACAGGGGGGCACAGATACGCAGTATTTT	CASGPGQGGTDTQYF
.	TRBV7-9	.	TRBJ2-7	TGTGCCAGCAGCTTAATTAGCAGTTCCTACGAGCAGTACTTC	CASSLISSSYEQYF
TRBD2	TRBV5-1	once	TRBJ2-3	TGCGCCAGCAGCTTGGAACTAGCGGGGGCGCCGGGTACAGATACGCAGTATTTT	CASSLELAGAPGTDTQYF
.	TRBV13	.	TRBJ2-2	TGTGCCAGCAGAACAAAAGGGTCAGGGGTTATCGCCGGGGAGCTGTTTTTT	CASRTKGSGVIAGELFF
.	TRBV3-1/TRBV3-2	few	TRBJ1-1	TGTGCCAGCAGCCAAGCTCGGGGGACTGAAGCTTTCTTT	CASSQARGTEAFF
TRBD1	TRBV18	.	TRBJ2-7	TGTGCCAGCTCCCGGGACAGGGGGACTCTGGAGCAGTACTTC	CASSRDRGTLEQYF
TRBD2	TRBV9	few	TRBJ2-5	TGTGCCAGCAGCTCGGGGGGAGGACAAGAGACCCAGTACTTC	CASSSGGGQETQYF
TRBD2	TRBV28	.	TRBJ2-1	TGTGCCAGCACTCCTAGCGGGGTTTACAATGAGCAGTTCTTC	CASTPSGVYNEQFF
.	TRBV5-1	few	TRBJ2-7	TGCGCCAGCAGCTTGAACAGCTACGAGCAGTACTTC	CASSLNSYEQYF
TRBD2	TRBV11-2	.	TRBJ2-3	TGTGCCAGCAGCTTTAGCGGGATTGGAGATACGCAGTATTTT	CASSFSGIGDTQYF
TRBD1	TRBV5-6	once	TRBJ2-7	TGTGCCAGCAGCTACGGGACAGGGGTATACGAGCAGTACTTC	CASSYGTGVYEQYF
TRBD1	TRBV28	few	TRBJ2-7	TGTGCCAGCAGTATACGGACAGGGGATGAGAACGAGCAGTACTTC	CASSIRTGDENEQYF
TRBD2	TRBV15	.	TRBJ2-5	TGTGCCACCAGCAGAGATGGGGAGGGACGAGAGACCCAGTACTTC	CATSRDGEGRETQYF
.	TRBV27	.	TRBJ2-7	TGTGCCAGCAGTTTTCAGGGCGGCTACGAGCAGTACTTC	CASSFQGGYEQYF
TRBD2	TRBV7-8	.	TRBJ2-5	TGTGCCAGCAGCATCCGGAGGGAGGGACTAGCGGGGGGGAGGGAGACCCAGTACTTC	CASSIRREGLAGGRETQYF
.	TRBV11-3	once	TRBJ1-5	TGTGCCAGCAGCCGTACGGTTACACGGAGGCCCCAGCATTTT	CASSRTVTRRPQHF
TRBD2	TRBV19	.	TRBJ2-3	TGTGCCAGTAAACAGTCTAGCGGGAGAAGGAATACGCAGTATTTT	CASKQSSGRRNTQYF
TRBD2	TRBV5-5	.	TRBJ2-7	TGTGCCAGCAGCTTGGAGCGGGACTCAAAGACCGGCTCCTACGAGCAGTACTTC	CASSLERDSKTGSYEQYF
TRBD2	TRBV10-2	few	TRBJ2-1	TGCGCCAGCCGGCTAGCGGGGGAGAATGAGCAGTTCTTC	CASRLAGENEQFF
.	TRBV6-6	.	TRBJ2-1	TGTGCCAGCAGCCCAACCGCGGGGAACGGCAATGAGCAGTTCTTC	CASSPTAGNGNEQFF
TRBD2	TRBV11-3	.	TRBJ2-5	TGTGCCAGCAGCTTAGATCTCGGACTAGCGGACCAAGAGACCCAGTACTTC	CASSLDLGLADQETQYF
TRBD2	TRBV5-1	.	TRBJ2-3	TGCGCCAGCAGCGGGGGGGTAGCGGGGACCACAGATACGCAGTATTTT	CASSGGVAGTTDTQYF
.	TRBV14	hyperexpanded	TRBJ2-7	TGTGCCAGCAGCCAAGATCGCACGGTGCAGTACTTC	CASSQDRTVQYF
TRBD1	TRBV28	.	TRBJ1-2	TGTGCCAGCAGTTCGGGACAGGTTTATGGCTACACCTTC	CASSSGQVYGYTF
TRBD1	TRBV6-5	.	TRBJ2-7	TGTGCCAGCCACAGGGGGCTCTACGAGCAGTACTTC	CASHRGLYEQYF
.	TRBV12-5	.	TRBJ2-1	TGTGCTAGCGCTAGGGGATTCTCCTACAATGAGCAGTTCTTC	CASARGFSYNEQFF
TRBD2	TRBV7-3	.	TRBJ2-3	TGTGCCAGCAGCTTTGGAGCGGGGGCGGGAACAGATACGCAGTATTTT	CASSFGAGAGTDTQYF
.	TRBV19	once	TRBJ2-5	TGTGCCAGTAGTTTGACTCCGGGGGACCAAGAGACCCAGTACTTC	CASSLTPGDQETQYF
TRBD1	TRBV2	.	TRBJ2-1	TGTGCCAGCAGTGAACAGGGGGCCTACAATGAGCAGTTCTTC	CASSEQGAYNEQFF
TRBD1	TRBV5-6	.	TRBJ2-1	TGTGCCAGCAGCTTGGGCTTAGGGACAGTCTACAATGAGCAGTTCTTC	CASSLGLGTVYNEQFF
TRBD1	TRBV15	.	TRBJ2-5	TGTGCCACCTTGGACAGGGACTTGGAGACCCAGTACTTC	CATLDRDLETQYF
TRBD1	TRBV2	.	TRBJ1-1	TGTGCCAGGACCGGGACAGGGATCGCTGAAGCTTTCTTT	CARTGTGIAEAFF
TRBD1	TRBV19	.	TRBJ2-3	TGTGCCAGTCATTCTGGACAGGGGACAGATACGCAGTATTTT	CASHSGQGTDTQYF
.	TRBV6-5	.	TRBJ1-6	TGTGCCAGCAGTCGGGGCTCCTATAATTCACCCCTCCACTTT	CASSRGSYNSPLHF
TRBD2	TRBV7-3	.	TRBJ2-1	TGTGCCAGCAGCCCACTAGCGGGGGTTACTAATGAGCAGTTCTTC	CASSPLAGVTNEQFF
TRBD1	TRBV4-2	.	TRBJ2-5	TGTGCCAGCAGCCCCCGCGTCGGACAGGGGGCTCAAGAGACCCAGTACTTC	CASSPRVGQGAQETQYF
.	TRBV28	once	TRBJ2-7	TGTGCCAGCAGCAGTATCTACGAGCAGTACTTC	CASSSIYEQYF
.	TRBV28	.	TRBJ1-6	TGTGCCAGCAGTTTATCGGGATCCCCTACTTCACCCCTCCACTTT	CASSLSGSPTSPLHF
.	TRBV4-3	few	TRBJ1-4	TGCGCCAGCAGCCAATGGAGGGGCCGCAACACCGGGACGAATGAAAAACTGTTTTTT	CASSQWRGRNTGTNEKLFF
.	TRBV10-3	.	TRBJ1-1	TGTGCCGCCGTGGGGGGTGAGAACACTGAAGCTTTCTTT	CAAVGGENTEAFF
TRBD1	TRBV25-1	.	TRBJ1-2	TGTGCCAGCAGGAGGCAGGGGGACTATGGCTACACCTTC	CASRRQGDYGYTF
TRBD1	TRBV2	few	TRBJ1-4	TGTGCCAGCAGCCGCTCGCAGGGGGCAGGGGAAAAACTGTTTTTT	CASSRSQGAGEKLFF
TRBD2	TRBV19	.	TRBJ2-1	TGTGCCAGTAGTTTCTCCGGGACTAGCATATTTCCCGATGAGCAGTTCTTC	CASSFSGTSIFPDEQFF
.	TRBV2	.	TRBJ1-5	TGTGCCAGCAGTGTTTCAGGGGATCAGCCCCAGCATTTT	CASSVSGDQPQHF
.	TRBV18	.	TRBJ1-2	TGTGCCAGCTCACCTGACAGTAACTATGGCTACACCTTC	CASSPDSNYGYTF